This T cell receptor (beta chain) is drawn from a study of control samples from healthy donors and cancer patients. Measured with immunoSEQ multiplex PCR; TCRdb has only the in-frame clones, and not every one. Among 100,000 to 150,000 clones listed, about 88% were seen once. CDR3 length: 16 amino acids. The V end was cut by 0 bases, the J end by 7 bases, with 19 bases between. Germline lookup yields CDR1 LGHDT and CDR2 YNNKEL (reference sequence). Sequencing was performed on blood. This TCR was sampled from a man aged 50 or older in good health. This sequence joins TRBV3-1 (or the pseudogene TRBV3-2) and TRBJ2-7; possible D gene TRBD2, 5 bases. DNA for the CDR3: TGTGCCAGCAGCCAAGATTCACGGTGGCGGGCAGAAGAGCAGTACTTC. It codes for CASSQDSRWRAEEQYF.